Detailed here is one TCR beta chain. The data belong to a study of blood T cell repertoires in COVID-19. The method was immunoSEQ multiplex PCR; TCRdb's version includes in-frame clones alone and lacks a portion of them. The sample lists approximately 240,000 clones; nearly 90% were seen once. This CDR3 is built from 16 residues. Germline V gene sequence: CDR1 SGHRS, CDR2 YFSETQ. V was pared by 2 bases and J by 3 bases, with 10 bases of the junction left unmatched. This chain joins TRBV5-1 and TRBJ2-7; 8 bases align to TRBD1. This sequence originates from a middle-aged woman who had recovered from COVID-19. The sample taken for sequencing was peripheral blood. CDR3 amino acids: CASSLTTGARVYEQYF. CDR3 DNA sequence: TGCGCCAGCAGCTTAACGACAGGGGCGCGGGTCTACGAGCAGTACTTC.